The 6 T cell receptor beta chains below all came from one sample that was sequenced in a study of beta chain features in type 1 diabetes. General study points: Shorter TCRB CDR3s, moderately but significantly so, were found in Type 1 diabetes patients in all four CD4+ subsets.

Antigen specificity for these receptors is unknown. Reverse transcription of all isolated RNA meant that expressed TCRB transcripts were sequenced. Data came from immunoSEQ multiplex PCR; TCRdb stores just in-frame clones and leaves some out. The sample records a few hundred thousand clones, around 25% being singletons. Sequenced: naive CD4+ T cells from blood. The receptors derive from a woman aged 25 to 39 with type 1 diabetes.

The chain links TRBV19 to TRBJ2-1; the match to TRBD2 covers 14 bases. The ends lost 5 bases at V and 12 bases at J; junction bases unmatched: 15. The CDR3 runs to 17 residues. CDR1 and CDR2 (germline): LNHDA, SQIVND (reference sequence). CDR3 loop: CASSPRRLAGGRIRQFF. The DNA for the CDR3 is TGTGCCAGTAGTCCCCGTCGACTAGCGGGAGGGCGGATCCGGCAGTTCTTC.

The J gene is TRBJ1-1, the V gene TRBV18; D is unclear. Trimming took 6 bases from V and 6 from J, leaving 17 bases between them. This CDR3 has 14 residues. Germline-derived CDR1 and CDR2 are KGHSH and LQKENI. The DNA of the CDR3 is TGTGCCAGCTCCCTACCCGGGAGTCAGGCTGAAGCTTTCTTT. The encoded protein is CASSLPGSQAEAFF.

This clone has just a few counts. The chain recombines TRBV7-2 with TRBJ1-2; no definite D call. V was cut by 1 base and J by 4 bases, with 16 bases left in between. Germline V gene data show CDR1 as SGHTA and CDR2 as FQGNSA. The CDR3 has 16 residues. The CDR3 coding sequence is TGTGCCAGCAGCTTAGGCTGGAGAGGGATACTCTATGGCTACACCTTC. It encodes CASSLGWRGILYGYTF.

The chain carries TRBV9 and TRBJ1-5, with D tentatively TRBD1 (6 bases). V lost 4 bases and J lost 10, with 12 bases in between. The CDR3 contains 12 residues. The V gene's germline CDR1 is SGDLS and CDR2 YYNGEE. The DNA of the CDR3 is TGTGCCAGCAGCACTGGGACACCTCCCCAGCATTTT. Residues: CASSTGTPPQHF.

This sequence joins TRBV6-4 and TRBJ2-1; 7 bases line up with TRBD1. V was clipped by 6 bases and J by 3 bases; unmatched bases: 5. The CDR3 length is 14 residues. From germline, CDR1 is MRHNA and CDR2 SNTAGT. In DNA form, the CDR3 reads TGTGCCAGCAGATTAGGACAGGACTACAATGAGCAGTTCTTC. Its translation is CASRLGQDYNEQFF.

Only a few counts were recorded for this clone. The rearrangement joins TRBV29-1 to TRBJ2-3; TRBD2 might be the D (7 bases). Trimming cost V 4 bases and J 2 bases, with 25 bases left between them. Germline-derived CDR1 and CDR2 are SQVTM and ANQGSEA. The CDR3 has 18 amino acids. The CDR3 sequence is CSVVGGAGREGPTDTQYF. CDR3 nucleotides: TGCAGCGTTGTAGGGGGGGCTGGGAGGGAGGGACCCACAGATACGCAGTATTTT.